Following are 28 T cell receptor beta chains from one sample sequenced in a study of cytotoxic CD8 clonotypes in ibrutinib-treated CLL. Some clones are missing from TCRdb's copy, which holds only in-frame ones; the method was immunoSEQ multiplex PCR. The sample has tens of thousands of clones; roughly 86% are singletons. Sequencing was performed on PBMCs, taken before ibrutinib treatment. Every receptor here comes from a human donor with chronic lymphocytic leukemia.

The rearrangement uses TRBV7-6 and TRBJ2-5, with no clear D. V was clipped by 3 bases and J by 4 bases, with 6 bases between them. Per the germline V gene, CDR1 is SGHVS and CDR2 is FNYEAQ. The CDR3 is made up of 12 amino acids. As DNA, the CDR3 is TGTGCCAGCAGCTTTTTCAGAGAGACCCAGTACTTC. Translating it yields CASSFFRETQYF.

This clone was counted a few times. V gene TRBV7-9 combines with J gene TRBJ2-7, with D uncertain. Deletions cut 2 bases from V and 5 bases from J, with 7 bases between. Germline V gene sequence: CDR1 SEHNR, CDR2 FQNEAQ (reference sequence). The CDR3 consists of 12 residues. For the CDR3, the DNA is TGTGCCAGCAGCTTAATGGGAAACGAGCAGTACTTC. Its translation: CASSLMGNEQYF.

The gene calls are TRBV28 and TRBJ1-2; maybe TRBD1 (5 bases). This CDR3 region has 16 residues. Germline V gene lookup returns CDR1 MDHEN and CDR2 SYDVKM. Trimming shortened V by 8 bases and J by 4 bases, and 23 bases separated the two germline ends. The CDR3 is CASASRGPPGGYGYTF. The CDR3, as DNA: TGTGCCAGCGCGTCGCGCGGGCCCCCGGGGGGCTATGGCTACACCTTC.

The chain links TRBV9 to TRBJ2-3; 9 bases agree with TRBD1. Looked up from germline, CDR1 is SGDLS and CDR2 is YYNGEE. The CDR3 contains 17 residues. V lost 0 bases and J lost 1; bases outside the gene matches: 6. The CDR3 sequence is CASSVGQGVRGTDTQYF. DNA of the CDR3: TGTGCCAGCAGCGTAGGACAGGGGGTGAGAGGCACAGATACGCAGTATTTT.

The chain links TRBV4-3 to TRBJ1-5; 11 bases align to TRBD1. Germline loops: CDR1 LGHNA, CDR2 YSLEER. The CDR3 extends over 17 amino acids. Trimming at V came to 3 bases and at J to 4 bases, leaving 8 bases not matched to a gene. DNA of the CDR3: TGCGCCAGCAGCCATGGTTCCGGGACAGGGGGGAATCAGCCCCAGCATTTT. Translating gives CASSHGSGTGGNQPQHF.

The chain has TRBV6-5 and TRBJ1-5, with D possibly TRBD1 on 6 matching bases. CDR1 and CDR2 from the germline V gene are MNHEY and SVGAGI. Trimming stripped 0 bases from V and 3 bases from J, with 9 bases between. The CDR3 loop spans 15 amino acids. CDR3 region: CASSYSGGSNQPQHF. CDR3 sequence (DNA): TGTGCCAGCAGTTACTCAGGGGGATCCAATCAGCCCCAGCATTTT.

V usage is TRBV28 and J usage is TRBJ1-1; TRBD1 matches 7 bases. V lost 2 bases and J lost 7; bases outside the gene matches: 7. The CDR3 consists of 14 residues. Germline lookup yields CDR1 MDHEN and CDR2 SYDVKM. The CDR3 sequence: CASSLRTGFIEAFF. The CDR3 region has the DNA TGTGCCAGCAGTTTACGGACAGGATTCATTGAAGCTTTCTTT.

This clone was detected only a few times. The V gene is TRBV6-5, the J gene TRBJ2-3; no firm D call. The CDR3 has 15 residues. Germline V gene lookup returns CDR1 MNHEY and CDR2 SVGAGI. V was cut by 8 bases and J by 2 bases, with 17 bases left in between. The CDR3 nucleotides are TGTGCCAGCGGTAGGGCACCCCAAGCCACAGATACGCAGTATTTT. It translates to CASGRAPQATDTQYF.

The gene calls are TRBV5-1 and TRBJ2-3; D perhaps matches TRBD2 (6 bases). CDR1 and CDR2 from the germline V gene are SGHRS and YFSETQ. The V gene lost 0 bases and the J gene lost 2 bases, with 10 bases spanning the gap. This CDR3 region has 15 residues. The CDR3 protein is CASSLGGGSTDTQYF. Written as DNA, the CDR3 is TGCGCCAGCAGCTTGGGTGGGGGGTCCACAGATACGCAGTATTTT.

This chain uses TRBV29-1 with TRBJ1-1; no clear D gene. The V end was cut by 4 bases, the J end by 1 base, with 7 bases between. This CDR3 contains 12 residues. CDR1 SQVTM and CDR2 ANQGSEA come from the germline V gene. CDR3 nucleotide sequence: TGCAGCGTTGTCCCAACGAACACTGAAGCTTTCTTT. Translating gives CSVVPTNTEAFF.

This clone was recorded once. The V and J genes are TRBV5-1 and TRBJ2-3, with 7 bases that match TRBD1. The CDR3 is made up of 15 amino acids. The V and J ends lost 4 bases and 1 base, in that order; junction bases with no gene match: 6. Per the germline V gene, CDR1 is SGHRS and CDR2 is YFSETQ. CDR3 loop: CASSIGQVGTDTQYF. CDR3 in DNA: TGCGCCAGCAGCATCGGACAGGTGGGCACAGATACGCAGTATTTT.

The chain has TRBV6-1 and TRBJ2-7, with TRBD2 identical over 8 bases. Germline CDR1 reads MNHNS; CDR2 reads SASEGT. The CDR3 length is 15 residues. Trimming cost V 4 bases and J 1 base; bases outside gene matches: 6. The CDR3 DNA follows: TGTGCCAGCAGTGGGCCAGCGGGAGAGTCCTACGAGCAGTACTTC. Translation gives CASSGPAGESYEQYF.

The chain recombines TRBV5-5 with TRBJ1-5; perhaps TRBD1 as D (5 bases). This CDR3 has 18 residues. The germline gives CDR1 SGHKS, CDR2 YYEKEE (reference sequence). Trimming pared 1 base from V and 0 bases from J, leaving 17 bases between. Written as DNA, the CDR3 is TGTGCCAGCAGCTTGTTTGTTCCGGCAGGGATTAGCAATCAGCCCCAGCATTTT. Protein: CASSLFVPAGISNQPQHF. Complete variable domain (other parts from reference TRBV5-5 and TRBJ1-5): DAGVTQSPTHLIKTRGQQVTLRCSPISGHKSVSWYQQVLGQGPQFIFQYYEKEERGRGNFPDRFSARQFPNYSSELNVNALLLGDSALYLCASSLFVPAGISNQPQHFGDGTRLSIL.

The V and J genes are TRBV5-6 and TRBJ2-3, with D maybe TRBD2 (5 bases). The CDR3 has 15 residues. CDR1 and CDR2 from the germline V gene are SGHDT and YYEEEE. Between the trimmed V and J ends, which lost 4 bases and 5 bases, there was a span of 17 bases. The CDR3 spells CASSLRVAGVDTQYF. The CDR3 DNA reads TGTGCCAGCAGCCTCCGAGTTGCCGGGGTAGATACGCAGTATTTT.

The chain links TRBV19 to TRBJ2-7; 10 bases are shared with TRBD2. Trimming took 6 bases from V and 0 from J; bases not matched to a gene: 14. The CDR3 runs 18 residues. CDR1 LNHDA and CDR2 SQIVND come from the germline V gene (reference sequence). In DNA form, the CDR3 reads TGTGCCAGTAGCCCCAGACTCGGGCTAGCGGGAGTCTCCTACGAGCAGTACTTC. Translating gives CASSPRLGLAGVSYEQYF.

The chain couples TRBV5-6 to TRBJ2-1; no definite D call. With 4 bases removed from V and 6 bases from J, the gap between germline ends came to 14 bases. CDR3 length: 14 residues. From germline, CDR1 is SGHDT and CDR2 YYEEEE. CDR3 sequence: CASSIRSPSNEQFF. In DNA form, the CDR3 reads TGTGCCAGCAGCATAAGATCGCCTTCCAATGAGCAGTTCTTC.

The J gene is TRBJ2-1, the V gene TRBV9; 12 nucleotides align to TRBD2. There are 20 residues in the CDR3. V lost 0 bases, J lost 0 bases, and 10 bases stayed unmatched. Looked up from germline, CDR1 is SGDLS and CDR2 is YYNGEE. The CDR3 sequence: CASSVVGGTSGRGSYNEQFF. The CDR3 nucleotides read TGTGCCAGCAGCGTAGTGGGCGGGACTAGCGGGCGAGGCTCCTACAATGAGCAGTTCTTC.

The rearrangement uses TRBV9 and TRBJ2-2; 10 bases line up with TRBD1. The V gene end was trimmed by 0 bases and the J gene end by 3 bases; junction bases not matched to a gene: 2. The CDR3 spans 16 residues. CDR1 SGDLS and CDR2 YYNGEE come from the germline V gene. The CDR3 here is CASSVGQGADTGELFF. The CDR3, as DNA: TGTGCCAGCAGCGTAGGACAGGGGGCTGACACCGGGGAGCTGTTTTTT.

This clone was seen once. The J gene is TRBJ1-1, the V gene TRBV15, with D hard to call. Trimming shortened V by 4 bases and J by 1 base, and 7 bases separated the two germline ends. Germline V gene sequence: CDR1 LNHNV, CDR2 YYDKDF (reference sequence). The CDR3 has 13 residues. The CDR3 spells CATSKHRNTEAFF. CDR3 nucleotide sequence: TGTGCCACCAGCAAGCATAGGAACACTGAAGCTTTCTTT.

V is TRBV9 and J is TRBJ1-4; D is undetermined. CDR3 length: 16 residues. The V and J ends lost 0 bases and 3 bases respectively, with 12 bases between them. Germline lookup yields CDR1 SGDLS and CDR2 YYNGEE. As DNA, the CDR3 is TGTGCCAGCAGCGTAGGACCTGCACCCGCTAATGAAAAACTGTTTTTT. This encodes CASSVGPAPANEKLFF.

The rearrangement links TRBV28 to TRBJ2-1; 15 bases agree with TRBD2. J gave up 6 bases and V 3 bases, and 3 bases lay outside the gene matches. Germline assignment: CDR1 MDHEN and CDR2 SYDVKM. The CDR3 runs 16 residues. CDR3 region: CASSLRTSGRGNEQFF. In DNA, the CDR3 is TGTGCCAGCAGTTTGCGGACTAGCGGGAGGGGCAATGAGCAGTTCTTC.

V usage is TRBV7-3 and J usage is TRBJ1-1; D perhaps matches TRBD1 (5 bases). CDR1 and CDR2 (germline): SGHTA, FQGTGA. The CDR3 has 16 residues. Deletions cut 2 bases from V and 0 bases from J, with 13 bases between. The CDR3 DNA reads as TGTGCCAGCAGCTTATCCCCGGCGGACATGAACACTGAAGCTTTCTTT. Translated: CASSLSPADMNTEAFF.

V and J are TRBV5-1 and TRBJ2-3; 9 positions match TRBD2. The length of the CDR3 is 16 residues. With 1 base clipped from V and 3 bases from J, the junction kept 6 bases outside the gene matches. Germline V gene lookup returns CDR1 SGHRS and CDR2 YFSETQ. The CDR3 sequence: CASSLRLAGPTDTQYF. CDR3 in DNA: TGCGCCAGCAGCTTGCGGCTAGCGGGACCTACAGATACGCAGTATTTT.

The chain links TRBV28 to TRBJ2-1; D gene unclear. This CDR3 spans 16 amino acids. Germline V CDR1 and CDR2: MDHEN, SYDVKM. V shed 3 bases and J shed 6 bases, with 18 bases lying between them. The CDR3 here is CASSLVPHSSRNEQFF. The DNA for the CDR3 is TGTGCCAGCAGTTTGGTCCCTCACTCCTCCCGCAATGAGCAGTTCTTC.

This chain joins TRBV21-1 and TRBJ2-1; the table's D call, TRBD2, has no DNA check behind it. TRBV21-1 is marked as a pseudogene. The CDR3 contains 16 residues. The CDR3 loop is CASSPRGGRAPIEQFF. In DNA form, the CDR3 reads TGTGCCAGCAGCCCGAGGGGCGGGAGAGCACCGATTGAGCAGTTCTTC.

The chain is built from TRBV28 and TRBJ2-3; 7 bases match TRBD2. The germline V gene has CDR1 MDHEN and CDR2 SYDVKM. J lost 4 bases, V lost 6 bases, and 13 bases had no gene match. The CDR3 is 16 amino acids. CDR3 protein: CASSGPGLAASDTQYF. CDR3 in DNA: TGTGCCAGCAGCGGCCCGGGGCTAGCGGCCTCAGATACGCAGTATTTT.

This chain joins TRBV28 and TRBJ1-3; no definite D call. The V gene's germline CDR1 is MDHEN and CDR2 SYDVKM. V gave up 7 bases and J gave up 3 bases, with 16 bases separating them. This CDR3 is 15 amino acids long. The CDR3 DNA reads as TGTGCCAGCAAACGGGCAGCAGCAAATGGAAACACCATATATTTT. It is translated as CASKRAAANGNTIYF.

The J gene is TRBJ2-7, the V gene TRBV5-6; D not resolved. This CDR3 has 12 amino acids. Germline values: CDR1 SGHDT, CDR2 YYEEEE. With 3 bases removed from V and 3 bases from J, the gap between germline ends came to 7 bases. CDR3 DNA: TGTGCCAGCAGCTCCTCTTTCTACGAGCAGTACTTC. Translating it yields CASSSSFYEQYF.